Listed here are 20 T cell receptor beta chains from one sample, sequenced in a study of shared T cell receptors in the human thymus. Sequencing used immunoSEQ multiplex PCR; TCRdb keeps in-frame clones, though not all of them. The table lists about 710,000 clones, about 87% of them singletons, with over 0.008% in the top ten. The sample was also linked to a second study, of human thymus T cells.

The specimen sequenced was thymocytes. The receptor set was obtained from a boy younger than two with a congenital heart defect.

V is TRBV11-2 and J is TRBJ1-3, with D maybe TRBD1 (5 bases). Germline V gives CDR1 SGHAT, CDR2 FQNNGV. V gave up 5 bases and J gave up 4 bases, with 18 bases separating them. The CDR3 loop spans 16 amino acids. CDR3 in amino acids: CASSPPAGRLGNTIYF. The CDR3 nucleotides are TGTGCCAGCAGCCCGCCCGCAGGGCGATTGGGAAACACCATATATTTT. The full variable domain, its missing parts supplied by reference TRBV11-2 and TRBJ1-3, is EAGVAQSPRYKIIEKRQSVAFWCNPISGHATLYWYQQILGQGPKLLIQFQNNGVVDDSQLPKDRFSAERLKGVDSTLKIQPAKLEDSAVYLCASSPPAGRLGNTIYFGEGSWLTVV.

J is TRBJ1-4 and V is TRBV27, with TRBD1 matching over 7 bases. Per the germline V gene, CDR1 is MNHEY and CDR2 is SMNVEV (reference sequence). The CDR3 runs 16 residues. The V and J ends lost 2 bases and 1 base, in that order; junction bases with no gene match: 4. The CDR3 coding sequence is TGTGCCAGCAGTTTAAGGCAGGGGGAAACTAATGAAAAACTGTTTTTT. Residues: CASSLRQGETNEKLFF.

This chain links TRBV9 with TRBJ1-2, with 9 bases that match TRBD1. There are 17 residues in the CDR3. Germline CDR1 SGDLS, CDR2 YYNGEE. V shed 4 bases and J 5 bases; nucleotides not matched to a gene: 15. The CDR3, as DNA: TGTGCCAGCAGCACCCGGACAGGGGAGGAAGGGAGTTATGGCTACACCTTC. Its translation is CASSTRTGEEGSYGYTF.

The chain couples TRBV7-8 to TRBJ1-4; 7 bases are a match to TRBD1. The CDR3 is 20 amino acids. J gave up 8 bases and V 3 bases, and 24 bases lay outside the gene matches. The germline V gene encodes CDR1 SGHVS and CDR2 FQNEAQ. The CDR3 nucleotides read TGTGCCAGCAGCTTGGGTGCGAGGGGGCGCATGTACCCGGGGAGCGAAAAACTGTTTTTT. This translates into CASSLGARGRMYPGSEKLFF.

The V call is TRBV4-3, the J call TRBJ2-7; 9 bases agree with TRBD1. The germline gives CDR1 LGHNA, CDR2 YSLEER. The CDR3 contains 18 residues. With V trimmed by 1 base and J by 7 bases, 17 bases remained unmatched. CDR3: CASSQGIIVNRGLWEQYF. DNA of the CDR3: TGCGCCAGCAGCCAAGGTATAATAGTGAACAGGGGGCTATGGGAGCAGTACTTC.

The rearrangement joins TRBV30 to TRBJ1-2; 8 positions agree with TRBD1. The CDR3 length is 14 residues. V lost 2 bases to trimming and J lost 5 bases; unmatched junction nucleotides: 7. Germline V gives CDR1 GTSNPN, CDR2 SVGIG (reference sequence). The CDR3 DNA sequence: TGTGCCTGGAGTAAGACAGGGGCGGGGTATGGCTACACCTTC. Its translation is CAWSKTGAGYGYTF.

The CDR3 is CASSHDNHPSGPNTGELFF. CDR3 bases: TGTGCCAGCAGCCACGACAACCATCCTAGCGGACCTAACACCGGGGAGCTGTTTTTT. The chain has TRBV4-2 and TRBJ2-2, with 7 bases fitting TRBD2. The CDR3 has 19 amino acids. V trimming: 3 bases; J trimming: 2 bases; junction bases outside the gene matches: 15. The germline gives CDR1 LGHNA, CDR2 YNFKEQ.

This chain uses TRBV7-2 with TRBJ1-4; D might be TRBD1 (6 bases). This CDR3 is 15 amino acids long. Trimming left V 4 bases short and J 5 bases short, with 14 bases between. Germline V gene lookup returns CDR1 SGHTA and CDR2 FQGNSA. This CDR3 is CASSSWTETNEKLFF. In DNA form, the CDR3 reads TGTGCCAGCAGCTCATGGACAGAGACCAATGAAAAACTGTTTTTT.

The V call is TRBV2, the J call TRBJ1-4; 8 nucleotides align to TRBD1. This CDR3 region has 15 residues. Trimming removed 5 bases from V and 3 bases from J; junction bases left unmatched: 5. Germline V gene lookup returns CDR1 SNHLY and CDR2 FYNNEI. CDR3 sequence (DNA): TGTGCCAGCAGTCAAGACAGGGGAGCTAATGAAAAACTGTTTTTT. Translated: CASSQDRGANEKLFF. The full variable domain, its missing parts supplied by reference TRBV2 and TRBJ1-4, is EPEVTQTPSHQVTQMGQEVILRCVPISNHLYFYWYRQILGQKVEFLVSFYNNEISEKSEIFDDQFSVERPDGSNFTLKIRSTKLEDSAMYFCASSQDRGANEKLFFGSGTQLSVL.

The V and J genes are TRBV6-5 and TRBJ1-2; TRBD1 aligns across 7 bases. This CDR3 is 14 amino acids long. The trim removed 5 bases at V and 3 bases at J, leaving 6 bases unmatched. The V gene's germline CDR1 is MNHEY and CDR2 SVGAGI. CDR3 DNA sequence: TGTGCCAGCAGTCTGACAGGGACCCACTATGGCTACACCTTC. It encodes CASSLTGTHYGYTF.

This chain uses TRBV10-3 with TRBJ1-1; 7 bases align to TRBD1. The J segment lost 2 bases and the V segment lost 6 bases, leaving 6 bases of the junction unmatched. The germline CDR1 and CDR2 sequences are ENHRY and SYGVKD. This CDR3 contains 14 residues. This CDR3 is CAIRSGTDNTEAFF. CDR3 in DNA: TGTGCCATCAGGAGTGGGACAGATAACACTGAAGCTTTCTTT.

The genes are TRBV5-1 and TRBJ1-5; tentative D call: TRBD1 (6 bases). Germline loops: CDR1 SGHRS, CDR2 YFSETQ. This CDR3 comprises 16 residues. V lost 0 bases, J lost 4 bases, and 14 bases lay in between. CDR3 nucleotides: TGCGCCAGCAGCTTGGGCCCCCGGGACAATAATCAGCCCCAGCATTTT. This translates into CASSLGPRDNNQPQHF. The full variable domain, in which reference TRBV5-1 and TRBJ1-5 provide the parts outside the CDR3, is KAGVTQTPRYLIKTRGQQVTLSCSPISGHRSVSWYQQTPGQGLQFLFEYFSETQRNKGNFPGRFSGRQFSNSRSEMNVSTLELGDSALYLCASSLGPRDNNQPQHFGDGTRLSIL.

The genes are TRBV7-2 and TRBJ1-5; D might be TRBD1 (6 bases). Trimming took 1 base from V and 4 from J, leaving 14 bases between them. This CDR3 comprises 16 residues. CDR1 is SGHTA, CDR2 FQGNSA, per germline. The CDR3 DNA sequence: TGTGCCAGCAGCTTAGTGGCAGGGGCTGGGAATCAGCCCCAGCATTTT. Protein: CASSLVAGAGNQPQHF.

This chain connects TRBV28 to TRBJ1-3; 8 bases fit TRBD1. This CDR3 has 15 amino acids. Trimming cost V 5 bases and J 5 bases; bases outside gene matches: 8. CDR1 MDHEN and CDR2 SYDVKM come from the germline V gene. The CDR3 bases are TGTGCCAGCAGTATACCACAGGGGGGCAGAAACACCATATATTTT. Amino acids: CASSIPQGGRNTIYF.

The chain is built from TRBV28 and TRBJ1-4; D is undetermined. Germline values: CDR1 MDHEN, CDR2 SYDVKM. Trimming took 2 bases from V and 3 from J, leaving 10 bases between them. The CDR3 consists of 15 residues. CDR3 amino acids: CASSLPGRANEKLFF. The CDR3 nucleotides read TGTGCCAGCAGTTTACCCGGGAGGGCTAATGAAAAACTGTTTTTT.

The gene calls are TRBV5-6 and TRBJ1-2; 12 nucleotides agree with TRBD1. This CDR3 contains 18 residues. Trimming cost V 0 bases and J 8 bases; bases outside gene matches: 14. Germline V lookup: CDR1 SGHDT, CDR2 YYEEEE. The CDR3 DNA reads TGTGCCAGCAGCTTGGGCTTAGGTCGGGGACAGGGGGCGCGAGGCTACACCTTC. Protein product: CASSLGLGRGQGARGYTF. Combining the CDR3 with reference TRBV5-6 and TRBJ1-2 gives the whole variable domain DAGVTQSPTHLIKTRGQQVTLRCSPKSGHDTVSWYQQALGQGPQFIFQYYEEEERQRGNFPDRFSGHQFPNYSSELNVNALLLGDSALYLCASSLGLGRGQGARGYTFGSGTRLTVV.

The table lists this clone with a count of one. The rearrangement links TRBV4-3 to TRBJ2-3, with 11 bases identical to TRBD2. CDR1 LGHNA and CDR2 YSLEER come from the germline V gene. Losses at the gene ends were 4 bases for V and 4 bases for J; bases not matched to a gene: 7. The CDR3 spans 16 residues. The CDR3 reads CASSRSGGAGADTQYF. The CDR3, as DNA: TGCGCCAGCAGCCGTAGCGGGGGGGCCGGGGCAGATACGCAGTATTTT.

The rearrangement links TRBV10-3 to TRBJ2-3; 7 nucleotides agree with TRBD2. The CDR3 has 15 residues. Per the germline V gene, CDR1 is ENHRY and CDR2 is SYGVKD. After removal of 0 bases from V and 4 bases from J, the junction contained 4 bases not matched to a gene. In DNA form, the CDR3 reads TGTGCCATCAGTGAGTCCCGGGGAGGGGCAGATACGCAGTATTTT. This gives the protein CAISESRGGADTQYF.

V gene TRBV15 combines with J gene TRBJ1-5; tentative D call: TRBD1 (5 bases). CDR1 and CDR2 (germline): LNHNV, YYDKDF (reference sequence). V dropped 0 bases and J dropped 3 bases, with 6 bases sitting between them. The CDR3 spans 14 residues. CDR3: CATSREQDNQPQHF. The CDR3, as DNA: TGTGCCACCAGCAGAGAACAGGACAATCAGCCCCAGCATTTT.

The J gene is TRBJ1-4, the V gene TRBV13, with 8 positions matching TRBD1. Germline lookup yields CDR1 PRHDT and CDR2 FYEKMQ (reference sequence). The CDR3 is 14 residues long. V was pared by 7 bases and J by 5 bases, with 6 bases of the junction left unmatched. DNA of the CDR3: TGTGCCAGCACAACCGGGACAGGAAATGAAAAACTGTTTTTT. Translation gives CASTTGTGNEKLFF.